Below are 25 T cell receptor beta chains sequenced from a single sample in a study of CD8+CD57+ T cells in acquired aplastic anemia. Sequencing involved patients with CD8+CD57+ cell expansion previously shown by flow cytometry. For CDR3 and TCR beta VDJ profiling, genomic DNA was the template used. TCRdb passed the reads through MiXCR, listing each CDR3 protein once. The repertoire holds hundreds of thousands of distinct CDR3 sequences, with 56% as singletons. Sequenced: sorted CD4+, CD8+, or CD8+CD57+ T cells (not recorded which) from PBMCs. All receptors come from a human donor with aplastic anemia.

The chain couples TRBV9 to TRBJ1-4; a weak D match, TRBD1 (5 bases). The V and J ends lost 1 base and 8 bases respectively, with 39 bases between them. This CDR3 is built from 23 residues. The germline V gene has CDR1 SGDLS and CDR2 YYNGEE. The CDR3 reads CASSVQTGQNTGELTTAGEKLFF. The CDR3 region has the DNA TGTGCCAGCAGCGTACAAACGGGGCAGAACACCGGGGAGCTCACTACTGCTGGCGAAAAACTGTTTTTT. Full variable domain (remainder filled in from reference TRBV9 and TRBJ1-4): DSGVTQTPKHLITATGQRVTLRCSPRSGDLSVYWYQQSLDQGLQFLIQYYNGEERAKGNILERFSAQQFPDLHSELNLSSLELGDSALYFCASSVQTGQNTGELTTAGEKLFFGSGTQLSVL.

This clonotype was detected many times. This chain joins TRBV12-3 or TRBV12-4 and TRBJ1-1, with D possibly TRBD1 on 5 matching bases. The V gene lost 5 bases and the J gene lost 2 bases, with 21 bases spanning the gap. The CDR3 has 17 amino acids. The CDR3 DNA sequence: TGTGCCAGCAGTCCCGGCCCCACTAGACAGAGAAACACTGAAGCTTTCTTT. It encodes CASSPGPTRQRNTEAFF.

V and J are TRBV7-2 and TRBJ1-5; maybe TRBD1 (5 bases). V was shortened by 4 bases and J by 1 base, with 11 bases between the two germline ends. Germline V CDR1 and CDR2: SGHTA, FQGNSA. The CDR3 is 15 amino acids. The CDR3 sequence is CASSSGAQSNQPQHF. In nucleotides, the CDR3 is TGTGCCAGCAGCTCTGGGGCTCAGAGCAATCAGCCCCAGCATTTT.

This clonotype was seen many times. The chain employs TRBV5-1 and TRBJ1-5, with TRBD1 identical over 10 bases. Germline V lookup: CDR1 SGHRS, CDR2 YFSETQ. V was clipped by 3 bases and J by 7 bases; unmatched bases: 1. The CDR3 runs 13 residues. The CDR3 reads CASSSGQGQPQHF. The CDR3 DNA reads as TGCGCCAGCAGCTCGGGACAGGGGCAGCCCCAGCATTTT.

This rearrangement joins TRBV7-2 to TRBJ2-1; TRBD2 aligns across 10 bases. The V and J ends lost 5 bases and 5 bases, in that order; junction bases with no gene match: 9. Germline V gene data show CDR1 as SGHTA and CDR2 as FQGNSA. The CDR3 sequence is 16 residues long. Here the CDR3 reads CASSARSGRGDNEQFF. The DNA of the CDR3 is TGTGCCAGCAGCGCTCGAAGCGGGAGGGGTGACAATGAGCAGTTCTTC. The full variable domain, with the rest looked up from reference TRBV7-2 and TRBJ2-1, is GAGVSQSPSNKVTEKGKDVELRCDPISGHTALYWYRQSLGQGLEFLIYFQGNSAPDKSGLPSDRFSAERTGGSVSTLTIQRTQQEDSAVYLCASSARSGRGDNEQFFGPGTRLTVL.

This clonotype was observed at least ten times. The V gene is TRBV5-1, the J gene TRBJ2-7; 9 bases line up with TRBD1. CDR1 is SGHRS and CDR2 is YFSETQ in the germline V gene. J gave up 4 bases and V 0 bases, and 5 bases lay outside the gene matches. This CDR3 contains 15 residues. CDR3 region: CASSLEGQGVYEQYF. In DNA, the CDR3 is TGCGCCAGCAGCTTGGAGGGACAGGGTGTGTACGAGCAGTACTTC.

Many counts were recorded for this clonotype. The chain joins TRBV2 to TRBJ2-2; 11 nucleotides line up with TRBD2. After removal of 6 bases from V and 8 bases from J, the junction contained 5 bases not matched to a gene. The CDR3 contains 14 residues. From germline, CDR1 is SNHLY and CDR2 FYNNEI. The CDR3 coding sequence is TGTGCCAGCAGCCTAGCGGGGGGCTTGGGGGAGCTGTTTTTT. Protein sequence: CASSLAGGLGELFF.

The sample holds many counts of this clonotype. This chain uses TRBV5-1 with TRBJ2-1; 13 positions match TRBD2. V gave up 0 bases and J gave up 0 bases; unmatched junction bases: 15. The CDR3 length is 22 residues. Germline V gene data show CDR1 as SGHRS and CDR2 as YFSETQ. This chain's CDR3 is CASSLVPVRLAGGISSYNEQFF. CDR3 nucleotides: TGCGCCAGCAGCTTGGTTCCGGTGAGACTAGCGGGAGGTATTAGCTCCTACAATGAGCAGTTCTTC.

The chain recombines TRBV11-3 with TRBJ2-1; TRBD1 aligns across 8 bases. CDR3 size: 14 residues. J lost 4 bases, V lost 5 bases, and 4 bases had no gene match. The germline CDR1 and CDR2 sequences are SGHNT and YENEEA. CDR3 sequence: CASSARDRYNEQFF. CDR3 in DNA: TGTGCCAGCAGCGCCCGGGACAGGTACAATGAGCAGTTCTTC. Combining the CDR3 with reference TRBV11-3 and TRBJ2-1 gives the whole variable domain EAGVVQSPRYKIIEKKQPVAFWCNPISGHNTLYWYLQNLGQGPELLIRYENEEAVDDSQLPKDRFSAERLKGVDSTLKIQPAELGDSAVYLCASSARDRYNEQFFGPGTRLTVL.

This clonotype was detected many times. The CDR3 bases are TGTGCCAGCAGGCCCGTTGTAGGCACAGATACGCAGTATTTT. Translated, it gives CASRPVVGTDTQYF. The chain combines TRBV27 with TRBJ2-3; D call uncertain. Germline V gene lookup returns CDR1 MNHEY and CDR2 SMNVEV (reference sequence). The V end was cut by 6 bases, the J end by 1 base, with 11 bases between. There are 14 residues in the CDR3.

This clonotype came up once. The rearrangement links TRBV29-1 to TRBJ2-5; the D is unclear. The CDR3 totals 12 residues. CDR1 is SQVTM, CDR2 ANQGSEA, per germline. Trimming took off 6 bases at V and 4 bases at J, with 12 bases between the two ends. This chain's CDR3 is CSVNEIGETQYF. The CDR3 region has the DNA TGCAGCGTAAATGAAATAGGAGAGACCCAGTACTTC.

This clonotype appeared a single time. A much larger clone lies one base from this, so it may be a read error. V is TRBV27 and J is TRBJ2-5; 11 nucleotides agree with TRBD2. CDR3 length: 16 amino acids. Germline V gene data show CDR1 as MNHEY and CDR2 as SMNVEV (reference sequence). This chain's CDR3 is CASSRAGTSGQVTQYF. The CDR3 nucleotides read TGTGCCAGCAGTAGGGCTGGGACTAGCGGACAAGTGACCCAGTACTTC.

This clonotype was detected only a few times. This chain uses TRBV29-1 with TRBJ2-7; 7 nucleotides match TRBD1. J gave up 7 bases and V 7 bases, and 7 bases lay outside the gene matches. This CDR3 has 11 amino acids. Germline CDR1 reads SQVTM; CDR2 reads ANQGSEA. The CDR3 is CSAQTGNEQYF. CDR3 nucleotides: TGCAGCGCCCAGACAGGGAATGAGCAGTACTTC.

This chain uses TRBV7-2 with TRBJ1-2; no clear D. The length of the CDR3 is 16 residues. Germline V gene lookup returns CDR1 SGHTA and CDR2 FQGNSA. V was trimmed by 4 bases and J by 1 base, leaving 16 bases between them. The CDR3 is CASSSSTGKDNYGYTF. CDR3 DNA sequence: TGTGCCAGCAGCTCGTCGACGGGAAAAGATAACTATGGCTACACCTTC.

CDR3 protein: CASREIAGGTYEQYF. CDR3 sequence (DNA): TGTGCCAGCAGGGAGATAGCGGGAGGGACCTACGAGCAGTACTTC. The V and J genes are TRBV11-2 and TRBJ2-7; 11 bases agree with TRBD2. This CDR3 region has 15 residues. CDR1 SGHAT and CDR2 FQNNGV come from the germline V gene. With V trimmed by 6 bases and J by 2 bases, 6 bases remained unmatched.

This clonotype has at least ten counts. V is TRBV6-1 and J is TRBJ1-2; D not certain. Trimming pared 4 bases from V and 7 bases from J, leaving 7 bases between. The CDR3 consists of 11 residues. Germline V gene lookup returns CDR1 MNHNS and CDR2 SASEGT. CDR3 sequence (DNA): TGTGCCAGCAGTGCCAAGGTTGGCTACACCTTC. Its translation is CASSAKVGYTF.

As concerns this clonotype: The junction does not match germline at one end; this may be a read error. The chain links TRBV10-1 to TRBJ2-1, with 7 nucleotides matching TRBD2. Germline values: CDR1 WNHNN, CDR2 SYGVQD (reference sequence). This CDR3 is 15 amino acids long. CDR3 sequence (DNA): TGTGCCAGTAGGCGACTAGCCCACTCGGAAAATGAGCAGTTCTTC. Translation: CASRRLAHSENEQFF.

The CDR3 region is CASSLVPLDGYTF. The CDR3 bases are TGTGCCAGCAGCTTAGTTCCCCTCGATGGCTACACCTTC. The chain links TRBV7-6 to TRBJ1-2; D is ambiguous. V lost 1 base, J lost 6 bases, and 9 bases lay in between. The length of the CDR3 is 13 residues. CDR1 and CDR2 (germline): SGHVS, FNYEAQ.

The gene calls are TRBV19 and TRBJ2-2, with 11 bases fitting TRBD1. The CDR3 is 14 residues long. Germline loops: CDR1 LNHDA, CDR2 SQIVND (reference sequence). The V and J ends lost 6 bases and 4 bases, in that order; junction bases with no gene match: 1. CDR3 nucleotides: TGTGCCAGTAGAGGGACAGGGGGCACCGGGGAGCTGTTTTTT. This translates into CASRGTGGTGELFF.

This chain uses TRBV6-5 with TRBJ2-7, with 12 bases matching TRBD2. Germline CDR1 is MNHEY and CDR2 is SVGAGI. J gave up 6 bases and V 6 bases, and 9 bases lay outside the gene matches. CDR3 length: 15 residues. The CDR3 coding sequence is TGTGCCAGCAGCCGCCGGACTAGCGGGACTGGCGAGCAGTACTTC. Translated, it gives CASSRRTSGTGEQYF.

This clonotype has a count of ten or more. The CDR3 loop is CASSQGISGGQETQYF. CDR3 bases: TGTGCCAGCAGCCAAGGAATTAGTGGGGGGCAAGAGACCCAGTACTTC. The V call is TRBV3-1, the J call TRBJ2-5; TRBD2 is a possible D gene (6 bases). Germline V gene data show CDR1 as LGHDT and CDR2 as YNNKEL (reference sequence). V gave up 1 base and J gave up 2 bases, with 14 bases separating them. This CDR3 is built from 16 residues.

This chain joins TRBV29-1 and TRBJ2-7, with TRBD1 matching over 11 bases. The germline V gene has CDR1 SQVTM and CDR2 ANQGSEA. Trimming at V came to 6 bases and at J to 5 bases, leaving 3 bases not matched to a gene. The CDR3 has 12 amino acids. The CDR3 nucleotides read TGCAGCGTCCCGGGACAGGGGGACGAGCAGTACTTC. Protein: CSVPGQGDEQYF.

V gene TRBV10-3 combines with J gene TRBJ1-1; 9 positions match TRBD1. CDR1 and CDR2 (germline): ENHRY, SYGVKD. The CDR3 has 15 amino acids. Trimming cost V 3 bases and J 5 bases; bases outside gene matches: 7. CDR3 nucleotides: TGTGCCATCAGTGAACAGGGGGCTTATGGGACTGAAGCTTTCTTT. This encodes CAISEQGAYGTEAFF.

This clonotype was counted at least ten times. The chain has TRBV6-6 and TRBJ1-2; weak D call: TRBD1 (6 bases). Per germline, CDR1 MNHNY and CDR2 SVGAGI (reference sequence). The CDR3 totals 13 residues. V was pared by 8 bases and J by 5 bases, with 15 bases between. Written as DNA, the CDR3 is TGTGCCAGCGGAAAAGGGACATTTTATGGCTACACCTTC. Residues: CASGKGTFYGYTF.

The table lists this clonotype with a count of one. This chain links TRBV7-8 with TRBJ2-1; TRBD2 agrees at 8 bases. This CDR3 spans 15 amino acids. Per the germline V gene, CDR1 is SGHVS and CDR2 is FQNEAQ. The ends lost 7 bases at V and 8 bases at J; junction bases unmatched: 13. The CDR3: CASTLVAGSIYEQFF. The CDR3 nucleotides are TGTGCCAGCACCCTTGTAGCGGGATCTATCTATGAGCAGTTCTTC.